The 3 T cell receptor beta chains presented below share a single source sample, sequenced in a study of blood T cell repertoires in COVID-19. The table came from immunoSEQ multiplex PCR; TCRdb's copy has only in-frame clones and leaves some out. Of 350,000 to 400,000 clones listed, roughly 88% are singletons. The specimen sequenced was PBMCs or T cells enriched from blood (not recorded which). All receptors come from a woman in her twenties or thirties with acute COVID-19.

The CDR3 sequence: CASSQESAGTYTGELFF. CDR3 sequence (DNA): TGCGCCAGCAGCCAAGAATCCGCGGGTACCTACACCGGGGAGCTGTTTTTT. The chain links TRBV4-3 to TRBJ2-2; weak D call: TRBD2 (5 bases). The CDR3 runs to 17 residues. Trimming left V 0 bases short and J 3 bases short, with 14 bases between. In germline, CDR1 is LGHNA, CDR2 YSLEER.

This clone was observed once. The rearrangement uses TRBV9 and TRBJ2-7; TRBD2 matches 10 bases. With 4 bases clipped from V and 5 bases from J, the junction kept 6 bases outside the gene matches. The CDR3 covers 14 residues. Germline CDR1 SGDLS, CDR2 YYNGEE. The CDR3 loop is CASSTKLAGDEQYF. CDR3 DNA sequence: TGTGCCAGCAGCACCAAGCTAGCGGGGGACGAGCAGTACTTC.

The DNA for the CDR3 is TGTGCCAGCGAAAGGGGGCGCAGCAACGAGCAGTACTTC. As protein: CASERGRSNEQYF. The chain carries TRBV12-3 or TRBV12-4 and TRBJ2-7; 7 bases fit TRBD1. With 8 bases clipped from V and 5 bases from J, the junction kept 9 bases outside the gene matches. CDR3 size: 13 residues.